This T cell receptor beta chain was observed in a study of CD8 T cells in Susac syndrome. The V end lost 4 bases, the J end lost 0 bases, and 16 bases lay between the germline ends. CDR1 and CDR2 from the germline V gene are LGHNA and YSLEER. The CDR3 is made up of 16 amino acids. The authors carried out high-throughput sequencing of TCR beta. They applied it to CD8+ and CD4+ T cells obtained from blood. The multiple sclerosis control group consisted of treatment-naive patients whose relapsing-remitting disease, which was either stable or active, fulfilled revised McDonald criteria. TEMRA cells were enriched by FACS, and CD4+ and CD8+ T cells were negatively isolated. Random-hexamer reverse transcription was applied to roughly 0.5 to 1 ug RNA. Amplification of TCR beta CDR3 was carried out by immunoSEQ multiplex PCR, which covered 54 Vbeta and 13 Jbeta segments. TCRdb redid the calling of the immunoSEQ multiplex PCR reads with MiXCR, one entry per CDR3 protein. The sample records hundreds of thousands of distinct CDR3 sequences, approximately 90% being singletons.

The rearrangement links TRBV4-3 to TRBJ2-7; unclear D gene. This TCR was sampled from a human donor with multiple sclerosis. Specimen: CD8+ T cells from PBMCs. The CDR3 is CASSRDFDSSSYEQYF. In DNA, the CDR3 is TGCGCCAGCAGCCGTGACTTCGATTCTAGCTCCTACGAGCAGTACTTC.